A single sample is the source of the 12 T cell receptor beta chains below, sequenced in a study of a mutant IDH1 vaccine in newly diagnosed glioma (dated by TCRdb to about 2021). This specimen's time point label, per the study, means: week 35, safety follow-up. Every vaccine dose consisted of 300 ug of a 20-mer mutant IDH1 peptide in Montanide, administered subcutaneously together with topical imiquimod. The library was made by the immunoSEQ multiplex PCR assay. TCRdb limited this immuneACCESS table to in-frame rearrangements with V and J called. A share of clones is missing; checked studies link under half to unresolved V genes, and the rest is unexplained. The sample profile shows 44,000 or so clones; about 76% of them were found once. Approximately 4.7% of the sample lies in the top ten. These TCRs' antigens remain unknown. Source: PBMCs, taken from a glioma patient whose treatment included an IDH1 peptide vaccine. These receptors all come from a woman in her thirties or forties with glioma. Some clones in this sample may be carry-over from other donors' samples.

The V gene is TRBV4-2, the J gene TRBJ1-5; no definite D call. From germline, CDR1 is LGHNA and CDR2 YNFKEQ. Trimming pared 4 bases from V and 7 bases from J, leaving 14 bases between. The length of the CDR3 is 14 residues. Here the CDR3 DNA reads TGTGCCAGCAGCCTGGCACTAGAGGGCCAGCCCCAGCATTTT. It specifies CASSLALEGQPQHF.

The chain uses TRBV5-1 and TRBJ2-1; TRBD2 aligns across 7 bases. CDR1 and CDR2 from the germline V gene are SGHRS and YFSETQ. The V gene end was trimmed by 0 bases and the J gene end by 3 bases; junction bases not matched to a gene: 3. The CDR3 sequence is 15 residues long. Here the CDR3 reads CASSLDGTNYNEQFF. CDR3 DNA: TGCGCCAGCAGCTTGGACGGGACTAACTACAATGAGCAGTTCTTC. Using reference TRBV5-1 and TRBJ2-1 for the parts outside the CDR3, the full variable domain is KAGVTQTPRYLIKTRGQQVTLSCSPISGHRSVSWYQQTPGQGLQFLFEYFSETQRNKGNFPGRFSGRQFSNSRSEMNVSTLELGDSALYLCASSLDGTNYNEQFFGPGTRLTVL.

The chain recombines TRBV15 with TRBJ2-7, with D tentatively TRBD1 (6 bases). Germline lookup yields CDR1 LNHNV and CDR2 YYDKDF (reference sequence). This CDR3 contains 13 residues. The germline V and J ends were trimmed by 8 bases and 3 bases, with 14 bases remaining between them. CDR3 DNA: TGTGCCACCTCTATTGGACAGAACTACGAGCAGTACTTC. Translation gives CATSIGQNYEQYF.

The chain uses TRBV7-8 and TRBJ2-1, with 9 bases fitting TRBD2. The CDR3 loop spans 15 amino acids. Looked up from germline, CDR1 is SGHVS and CDR2 is FQNEAQ. V shed 3 bases and J 7 bases; nucleotides not matched to a gene: 7. CDR3 protein: CASSFRASGVNEQFF. The CDR3 region has the DNA TGTGCCAGCAGCTTCCGGGCTAGCGGGGTGAATGAGCAGTTCTTC. Combining the CDR3 with reference TRBV7-8 and TRBJ2-1 gives the whole variable domain GAGVSQSPRYKVAKRGQDVALRCDPISGHVSLFWYQQALGQGPEFLTYFQNEAQLDKSGLPSDRFFAERPEGSVSTLKIQRTQQEDSAVYLCASSFRASGVNEQFFGPGTRLTVL.

The CDR3 DNA reads TGTGCCAGCAGCGTTACGGGAGTCAATGAGCAGTTCTTC. Translated, it gives CASSVTGVNEQFF. This chain uses TRBV9 with TRBJ2-1; tentative D call: TRBD2 (6 bases). CDR3 length: 13 amino acids. In germline, CDR1 is SGDLS, CDR2 YYNGEE. Trimming stripped 2 bases from V and 6 bases from J, with 9 bases between.

The chain links TRBV29-1 to TRBJ2-3; D gene uncertain. The V end was cut by 5 bases, the J end by 3 bases, with 3 bases between. This CDR3 comprises 10 residues. Germline V gives CDR1 SQVTM, CDR2 ANQGSEA. CDR3 amino acids: CSVFTDTQYF. CDR3 bases: TGCAGCGTTTTTACAGATACGCAGTATTTT.

This clone has just one count. The chain couples TRBV27 to TRBJ2-2; D may be TRBD2 (6 bases). The CDR3 sequence is 14 residues long. The V end was cut by 6 bases, the J end by 2 bases, with 10 bases between. Germline assignment: CDR1 MNHEY and CDR2 SMNVEV (reference sequence). Here the CDR3 reads CASSSTRNTGELFF. CDR3 sequence (DNA): TGTGCCAGCAGCTCGACTAGAAACACCGGGGAGCTGTTTTTT.

The chain carries TRBV6-4 and TRBJ1-5, with D hard to call. The germline V gene has CDR1 MRHNA and CDR2 SNTAGT. The CDR3 spans 13 residues. Between the trimmed V and J ends, which lost 2 bases and 0 bases, there was a span of 2 bases. The CDR3: CASSDSSNQPQHF. The DNA of the CDR3 is TGTGCCAGCAGTGACAGTAGCAATCAGCCCCAGCATTTT.

This chain joins TRBV4-2 and TRBJ2-7; no reliable D call. Germline V gene data show CDR1 as LGHNA and CDR2 as YNFKEQ. Trimming left V 1 base short and J 4 bases short, with 17 bases between. CDR3 length: 16 amino acids. The CDR3 spells CASSQGPSAEIYEQYF. The CDR3, as DNA: TGTGCCAGCAGCCAAGGGCCGTCGGCAGAAATATACGAGCAGTACTTC.

The V gene is TRBV11-3, the J gene TRBJ2-1; a weak D match, TRBD2 (7 bases). V lost 1 base and J lost 8, with 15 bases in between. The V gene's germline CDR1 is SGHNT and CDR2 YENEEA. The CDR3 is made up of 15 amino acids. The CDR3 region is CASSLGPWGGDEQFF. The DNA of the CDR3 is TGTGCCAGCAGCTTAGGACCCTGGGGGGGCGATGAGCAGTTCTTC.

This chain uses TRBV7-9 with TRBJ2-5; 13 bases are shared with TRBD2. This CDR3 is 18 amino acids long. CDR1 is SEHNR and CDR2 is FQNEAQ in the germline V gene (reference sequence). After removal of 5 bases from V and 4 bases from J, the junction contained 13 bases not matched to a gene. The CDR3 loop reads CASSQLAGGPRMLETQYF. DNA of the CDR3: TGTGCCAGCAGCCAACTAGCGGGAGGGCCTCGGATGTTAGAGACCCAGTACTTC.

This chain connects TRBV20-1 to TRBJ2-3; D gene unclear. CDR1 and CDR2 (germline): DFQATT, SNEGSKA (reference sequence). This CDR3 spans 11 amino acids. The germline V and J ends were trimmed by 4 bases and 2 bases, with 4 bases remaining between them. The CDR3 region is CSAIPTDTQYF. Written as DNA, the CDR3 is TGCAGTGCTATCCCCACAGATACGCAGTATTTT.